This T cell receptor beta chain is from a study of T cells after yellow fever vaccination. Study-level results: Reappearing after the booster were most of the clones from primary vaccination (about 95% CD4, 85% to 90% CD8). Secondary responses were weaker yet peaked faster, day 5 versus 15.

This clonotype was observed a few times. The antigen is not known. Template switching by 5'RACE produced TCR cDNA, adding a universal primer site and UMIs. In TCRdb, the 5' RACE reads were re-called with MiXCR into one record per CDR3 protein. The profile covers 550,000 or so distinct CDR3 sequences, with approximately 21% appearing a single time and over 11% taken by the ten largest. This material consisted of PBMCs, taken 15 days after the yellow fever booster vaccination. The sequence came from a man younger than 40 who received the YFV17D yellow fever vaccine.

The CDR3 DNA sequence: TGTGCCAGCACAGAATCCGGGACTAGGCAGACCCAGTACTTC. Amino acids: CASTESGTRQTQYF. J is TRBJ2-5 and V is TRBV6-1; 8 positions agree with TRBD2. Looked up from germline, CDR1 is MNHNS and CDR2 is SASEGT. The CDR3 runs 14 residues. Trimming at V came to 7 bases and at J to 6 bases, leaving 10 bases not matched to a gene.